These 21 T cell receptor beta chains came from one sample sequenced in a study of shared clonotypes between healthy human individuals. Terminally differentiated effector memory CD45RA+ cells were excluded from the naive CD8 cells, which were CD45RO-negative and positively selected for CCR7. Generated by immunoSEQ multiplex PCR, the TCRdb table keeps only in-frame clones and is missing some. The table shows about 2.1 million clones, with 85% to 95% occurring only once. The sequencing sample was made of naive CD8+ T cells from PBMCs. The receptor source for this set is a man between 18 and 29 years old in good health. Some clones in this sample may be carry-over from other donors' samples.

This clone has only one observation. The identical CDR3 is also encoded by other nucleotide sequences in the sample. The rearrangement joins TRBV10-3 to TRBJ2-1; maybe TRBD1 (5 bases). V lost 0 bases and J 5 bases, leaving 8 bases between the germline ends. Germline V CDR1 and CDR2: ENHRY, SYGVKD. The CDR3 is 14 residues long. The CDR3 DNA reads TGTGCCATCAGTGAGTCCCGGACAAACAATGAGCAGTTCTTC. Residues: CAISESRTNNEQFF.

Comment on this clone: Additional DNA sequences in this sample encode the identical CDR3. The J gene is TRBJ1-2, the V gene TRBV28; 7 bases align to TRBD1. Germline CDR1 is MDHEN and CDR2 is SYDVKM. The CDR3 runs to 13 residues. Trimming at V came to 2 bases and at J to 5 bases, leaving 2 bases not matched to a gene. The chain's CDR3 is CASSLGTDYGYTF. CDR3 DNA sequence: TGTGCCAGCAGTTTAGGGACAGATTATGGCTACACCTTC.

The chain is built from TRBV27 and TRBJ2-3; D is perhaps TRBD2 (6 bases). The V gene's germline CDR1 is MNHEY and CDR2 SMNVEV (reference sequence). This CDR3 comprises 21 residues. The V end was cut by 1 base, the J end by 2 bases, with 28 bases between. The CDR3 DNA reads TGTGCCAGCAGTTTATTGATTGGGTCCCAGTACCGGGACTCACTCACAGATACGCAGTATTTT. This codes for CASSLLIGSQYRDSLTDTQYF.

This chain uses TRBV9 with TRBJ2-1; 8 nucleotides line up with TRBD1. Looked up from germline, CDR1 is SGDLS and CDR2 is YYNGEE. V lost 3 bases and J lost 10; bases outside the gene matches: 3. The CDR3 contains 12 residues. CDR3 sequence (DNA): TGTGCCAGCAGCGCCCGGACAGGGGAGCAGTTCTTC. This codes for CASSARTGEQFF.

The chain joins TRBV5-1 to TRBJ2-3, with TRBD2 matching over 11 bases. The germline gives CDR1 SGHRS, CDR2 YFSETQ. Trimming took 3 bases from V and 4 from J; bases not matched to a gene: 7. CDR3 length: 16 residues. Here the CDR3 DNA reads TGCGCCAGCAGCTACAATAGCGGGAGGGCCCCAGATACGCAGTATTTT. The encoded protein is CASSYNSGRAPDTQYF. Looking up the rest from reference TRBV5-1 and TRBJ2-3 gives the full variable domain: KAGVTQTPRYLIKTRGQQVTLSCSPISGHRSVSWYQQTPGQGLQFLFEYFSETQRNKGNFPGRFSGRQFSNSRSEMNVSTLELGDSALYLCASSYNSGRAPDTQYFGPGTRLTVL.

The chain joins TRBV6-8 to TRBJ2-7; D may be TRBD2 (5 bases). CDR1 and CDR2 (germline): MNHGY, SAAAGT. The CDR3 covers 14 residues. V was clipped by 7 bases and J by 3 bases, with 16 bases between them. The CDR3 region has the DNA TGTGCCAGCATCCCCCCCCACGGGATCTACGAGCAGTACTTC. Translated, it gives CASIPPHGIYEQYF.

Note on this clone: Other DNA variants within this sample encode the same CDR3. The CDR3 loop reads CASSLSGGAAYEQYF. In DNA, the CDR3 is TGTGCCAGCAGTTTATCGGGGGGGGCGGCCTACGAGCAGTACTTC. The genes are TRBV27 and TRBJ2-7; TRBD2 is a possible D gene (7 bases). Germline CDR1 reads MNHEY; CDR2 reads SMNVEV (reference sequence). CDR3 size: 15 residues. V dropped 0 bases and J dropped 2 bases, with 11 bases sitting between them.

J is TRBJ1-1 and V is TRBV13; D may be TRBD1 (6 bases). CDR1 and CDR2 (germline): PRHDT, FYEKMQ (reference sequence). Trimming stripped 1 base from V and 0 bases from J, with 21 bases between. The CDR3 sequence is 19 residues long. CDR3 amino acids: CASSLEVVRGHNMNTEAFF. DNA for the CDR3: TGTGCCAGCAGCTTAGAAGTTGTTCGGGGACACAACATGAACACTGAAGCTTTCTTT.

As concerns this clone: In the same sample, other DNA sequences code for this CDR3. The V and J genes are TRBV10-3 and TRBJ2-6; TRBD1 might be the D (6 bases). The germline gives CDR1 ENHRY, CDR2 SYGVKD. Trimming took 0 bases from V and 0 from J, leaving 9 bases between them. This CDR3 comprises 17 residues. DNA for the CDR3: TGTGCCATCAGTGAGTCGAGGACAGTCTCTGGGGCCAACGTCCTGACTTTC. Its translation: CAISESRTVSGANVLTF.

This chain connects TRBV7-2 to TRBJ2-3; TRBD2 matches at 10 bases. The germline V gene encodes CDR1 SGHTA and CDR2 FQGNSA. V gave up 4 bases and J gave up 3 bases; unmatched junction bases: 10. This CDR3 comprises 17 residues. This chain's CDR3 is CASSSPLAGVVTDTQYF. CDR3 nucleotides: TGTGCCAGCAGCTCACCCCTAGCGGGAGTAGTTACAGATACGCAGTATTTT.

This clone was observed a single time. This chain joins TRBV10-1 and TRBJ2-5, with TRBD2 matching 12 bases. The CDR3 runs 15 residues. The V gene end was trimmed by 4 bases and the J gene end by 2 bases; junction bases not matched to a gene: 2. The germline V gene encodes CDR1 WNHNN and CDR2 SYGVQD (reference sequence). For the CDR3, the DNA is TGCGCCAGCAGTGCTGGACTAGCGGGACAAGAGACCCAGTACTTC. Its protein product is CASSAGLAGQETQYF.

The J gene is TRBJ1-4, the V gene TRBV27, with 12 bases matching TRBD1. There are 14 residues in the CDR3. V lost 6 bases and J lost 10; bases outside the gene matches: 6. Germline V CDR1 and CDR2: MNHEY, SMNVEV (reference sequence). CDR3 protein: CASSLGTGGTKLFF. The CDR3 nucleotides read TGTGCCAGCAGCCTAGGGACAGGGGGCACAAAACTGTTTTTT.

The chain links TRBV6-1 to TRBJ2-7; TRBD1 is a possible D gene (6 bases). V was cut by 5 bases and J by 6 bases, with 17 bases left in between. CDR1 is MNHNS and CDR2 is SASEGT in the germline V gene. The CDR3 runs to 14 residues. DNA of the CDR3: TGTGCCAGCAGTTGGACAGAGGGTTGGGGCGAGCAGTACTTC. This encodes CASSWTEGWGEQYF.

V and J are TRBV27 and TRBJ1-2, with D possibly matching TRBD1 (5 bases). Per germline, CDR1 MNHEY and CDR2 SMNVEV (reference sequence). Trimming stripped 4 bases from V and 5 bases from J, with 17 bases between. The CDR3 has 15 amino acids. CDR3 protein: CASSSHVGLLYGYTF. The CDR3 DNA reads as TGTGCCAGCAGTTCCCATGTGGGGCTGCTGTATGGCTACACCTTC.

The rearrangement links TRBV4-1 to TRBJ2-5; the match to TRBD2 covers 7 bases. The CDR3 runs to 13 residues. Germline lookup yields CDR1 MGHRA and CDR2 YSYEKL. V shed 8 bases, J shed 7 bases, and the junction held 10 bases outside the gene matches. CDR3 amino acids: CASGGLGRGTQYF. CDR3 DNA sequence: TGCGCCAGCGGAGGACTAGGCCGTGGGACCCAGTACTTC.

V usage is TRBV29-1 and J usage is TRBJ1-1, with 8 bases identical to TRBD1. The CDR3 covers 14 residues. J gave up 3 bases and V 2 bases, and 5 bases lay outside the gene matches. The germline gives CDR1 SQVTM, CDR2 ANQGSEA. CDR3 residues: CSVELPDRDTEAFF. CDR3 nucleotides: TGCAGCGTTGAACTGCCGGACAGGGACACTGAAGCTTTCTTT. Full variable domain (outside the CDR3, taken from reference TRBV29-1 and TRBJ1-1): SAVISQKPSRDICQRGTSLTIQCQVDSQVTMMFWYRQQPGQSLTLIATANQGSEATYESGFVIDKFPISRPNLTFSTLTVSNMSPEDSSIYLCSVELPDRDTEAFFGQGTRLTVV.

The chain is built from TRBV7-9 and TRBJ2-7; a possible D gene is TRBD2 (5 bases). The CDR3 length is 14 residues. The V end lost 4 bases, the J end lost 5 bases, and 15 bases lay between the germline ends. The V gene's germline CDR1 is SEHNR and CDR2 FQNEAQ (reference sequence). CDR3 protein: CASSSGGGEDEQYF. CDR3 DNA: TGTGCCAGCAGCTCAGGCGGAGGAGAAGACGAGCAGTACTTC.

The chain combines TRBV27 with TRBJ1-6, with 10 bases that match TRBD1. Germline V gives CDR1 MNHEY, CDR2 SMNVEV (reference sequence). The CDR3 totals 14 residues. The V segment lost 6 bases and the J segment 8 bases; nucleotides outside the gene matches: 4. DNA of the CDR3: TGTGCCAGCAGACCGGGACAGGGGTATTCACCCCTCCACTTT. Protein: CASRPGQGYSPLHF.

The count of this clone is one. The V gene is TRBV29-1, the J gene TRBJ2-5; TRBD2 agrees at 8 bases. Trimming took 7 bases from V and 5 from J; bases not matched to a gene: 6. The CDR3 sequence is 12 residues long. CDR1 and CDR2 (germline): SQVTM, ANQGSEA. CDR3: CSARTSWETQYF. CDR3 DNA: TGCAGCGCTCGGACTAGCTGGGAGACCCAGTACTTC.

The V call is TRBV5-6, the J call TRBJ2-5, with a possible D match to TRBD2 (6 bases). The CDR3 covers 16 residues. V was pared by 0 bases and J by 3 bases, with 15 bases between. Looked up from germline, CDR1 is SGHDT and CDR2 is YYEEEE. The CDR3 loop reads CASSLGTGTGEETQYF. The CDR3 bases are TGTGCCAGCAGCTTGGGGACCGGGACGGGAGAAGAGACCCAGTACTTC.

This chain uses TRBV7-3 with TRBJ2-7; D call uncertain. Germline V gene sequence: CDR1 SGHTA, CDR2 FQGTGA. This CDR3 is built from 13 residues. Trimming cost V 5 bases and J 1 base, with 9 bases left between them. The DNA for the CDR3 is TGTGCCAGCAGCGCCGGGCCTTCCTACGAGCAGTACTTC. It yields the protein CASSAGPSYEQYF.